One and the same sample provided the 30 T cell receptor beta chains below, sequenced in a study of T cell repertoires in cytomegalovirus infection. MiXCR, run by TCRdb on the reads, gives a single entry per CDR3 protein. The sample has about 480,000 distinct CDR3 sequences, 33% seen once; the top ten hold roughly 17%. Their target antigens are unknown. The sample was cultured PBMCs, taken from culture after CMV antigen stimulation. Source of these receptors: a human donor in good health (CMV status not recorded). Some clones in this sample may be carry-over from other donors' samples.

This clonotype was seen a handful of times. The CDR3 sequence is CASSQFINTDTQYF. In DNA, the CDR3 is TGTGCCAGCAGCCAATTTATTAACACAGATACGCAGTATTTT. The chain has TRBV7-2 and TRBJ2-3, with no clear D. The CDR3 has 14 amino acids. With 5 bases removed from V and 2 bases from J, the gap between germline ends came to 11 bases. Germline V CDR1 and CDR2: SGHTA, FQGNSA.

This clonotype came up a few times. The chain uses TRBV12-3 or TRBV12-4 and TRBJ2-3; TRBD2 matches 8 bases. J was trimmed by 5 bases and V by 5 bases; bases with no gene match: 15. This CDR3 region has 17 residues. The CDR3, as DNA: TGTGCCAGCAGTCAAGCTCCCCTGACTAGCGCCTTAGATACGCAGTATTTT. Translating gives CASSQAPLTSALDTQYF.

This clonotype showed up just a few times. The rearrangement uses TRBV12-5 and TRBJ2-3; unclear D gene. The length of the CDR3 is 13 residues. Germline lookup yields CDR1 LGHNT and CDR2 FRNRAP. Trimming removed 1 base from V and 3 bases from J, with 5 bases in between. CDR3 coding DNA: TGTGCTAGTGGTTTGGCCGCGACAGATACGCAGTATTTT. As protein: CASGLAATDTQYF.

This clonotype has more than one count but fewer than ten. The rearrangement joins TRBV5-6 to TRBJ2-3; 7 bases line up with TRBD1. Germline V lookup: CDR1 SGHDT, CDR2 YYEEEE. The J segment lost 0 bases and the V segment lost 4 bases, leaving 5 bases of the junction unmatched. The CDR3 consists of 15 residues. CDR3 sequence (DNA): TGTGCCAGCAGCCCAGGGACAGCTAGCACAGATACGCAGTATTTT. It is translated as CASSPGTASTDTQYF.

This clonotype has a handful of counts. CDR3: CASSFGRTGTYEQYF. CDR3 DNA: TGTGCCAGCAGCTTCGGTCGGACAGGGACCTACGAGCAGTACTTC. This rearrangement joins TRBV7-8 to TRBJ2-7; TRBD1 matches at 8 bases. V lost 3 bases to trimming and J lost 2 bases; unmatched junction nucleotides: 6. The germline V gene has CDR1 SGHVS and CDR2 FQNEAQ. The CDR3 has 15 residues.

J is TRBJ2-7 and V is TRBV7-2; D gene unclear. CDR1 SGHTA and CDR2 FQGNSA come from the germline V gene. V was shortened by 5 bases and J by 3 bases, with 5 bases between the two germline ends. The CDR3 consists of 11 residues. The CDR3: CASSPLYEQYF. CDR3 nucleotide sequence: TGTGCCAGCAGCCCCCTCTACGAGCAGTACTTC.

V gene TRBV19 combines with J gene TRBJ1-4; 7 nucleotides line up with TRBD1. The trim removed 1 base at V and 7 bases at J, leaving 9 bases unmatched. The CDR3 length is 16 residues. CDR1 is LNHDA, CDR2 SQIVND, per germline (reference sequence). Here the CDR3 DNA reads TGTGCCAGTAGTATAGGCTTGGGACAGCCGGCTGAAAAACTGTTTTTT. Encoded protein: CASSIGLGQPAEKLFF. The whole variable domain, remainder taken from reference TRBV19 and TRBJ1-4, is DGGITQSPKYLFRKEGQNVTLSCEQNLNHDAMYWYRQDPGQGLRLIYYSQIVNDFQKGDIAEGYSVSREKKESFPLTVTSAQKNPTAFYLCASSIGLGQPAEKLFFGSGTQLSVL.

The chain couples TRBV7-8 to TRBJ1-5; 9 positions match TRBD1. Trimming at V came to 5 bases and at J to 7 bases, leaving 9 bases not matched to a gene. The CDR3 consists of 15 residues. Germline V gives CDR1 SGHVS, CDR2 FQNEAQ. The CDR3 region has the DNA TGTGCCAGCAGCCCGAGGGACAGGGTGGACCAGCCCCAGCATTTT. It codes for CASSPRDRVDQPQHF.

V gene TRBV12-3 or TRBV12-4 combines with J gene TRBJ1-5, with D uncertain. V lost 5 bases to trimming and J lost 4 bases, with 15 bases between them. This CDR3 has 15 residues. As DNA, the CDR3 is TGTGCCAGCAGTCGCACAGAGAACTATAATCAGCCCCAGCATTTT. This translates into CASSRTENYNQPQHF.

The CDR3 spells CASSIFGGDEQFF. CDR3 sequence (DNA): TGTGCCAGTAGTATATTTGGGGGGGATGAGCAGTTCTTC. V and J are TRBV19 and TRBJ2-1, with 7 bases fitting TRBD2. Germline CDR1 and CDR2: LNHDA and SQIVND (reference sequence). V shed 2 bases, J shed 8 bases, and the junction held 3 bases outside the gene matches. The CDR3 consists of 13 residues.

Ten or more counts support this clonotype. This sequence joins TRBV7-2 and TRBJ2-1, with D possibly being TRBD2 (6 bases). The V and J ends lost 5 bases and 4 bases respectively, with 21 bases between them. The length of the CDR3 is 17 residues. Germline loops: CDR1 SGHTA, CDR2 FQGNSA. The CDR3 nucleotides are TGTGCCAGCAGCATGCCTCTGGGCGGGGCTCGTTACAATGAGCAGTTCTTC. It is translated as CASSMPLGGARYNEQFF.

The rearrangement uses TRBV4-1 and TRBJ2-4; TRBD2 matches 9 bases. This CDR3 has 16 amino acids. The germline gives CDR1 MGHRA, CDR2 YSYEKL. The V segment lost 4 bases and the J segment 1 base; nucleotides outside the gene matches: 5. The CDR3 DNA follows: TGCGCCAGCAGCCTGCTAGCGGGACGCGCCAAAAACATTCAGTACTTC. The encoded protein is CASSLLAGRAKNIQYF.

This CDR3 reads CASSLRFSGNTIYF. The CDR3 DNA sequence: TGTGCCAGCAGTTTGCGGTTTTCAGGAAACACCATATATTTT. This chain connects TRBV28 to TRBJ1-3, with D unclear. Trimming took 3 bases from V and 4 from J, leaving 10 bases between them. Germline CDR1 is MDHEN and CDR2 is SYDVKM. The CDR3 length is 14 residues.

The V call is TRBV7-9, the J call TRBJ2-4; no firm D call. The germline V gene encodes CDR1 SEHNR and CDR2 FQNEAQ (reference sequence). Trimming took off 2 bases at V and 1 base at J, with 3 bases between the two ends. This CDR3 has 13 amino acids. In DNA form, the CDR3 reads TGTGCCAGCAGCTTAAATGCCAAAAACATTCAGTACTTC. Translated, it gives CASSLNAKNIQYF.

The chain joins TRBV7-8 to TRBJ1-2; a possible D gene is TRBD1 (5 bases). V lost 5 bases to trimming and J lost 8 bases, with 18 bases between them. CDR1 and CDR2 (germline): SGHVS, FQNEAQ. The CDR3 covers 14 residues. DNA of the CDR3: TGTGCCAGCAGCCGCAGTTCGGGGCACGGCGGCTACACCTTC. This codes for CASSRSSGHGGYTF.

The sample holds many counts of this clonotype. This sequence joins TRBV7-2 and TRBJ2-5; D gene unclear. V gave up 0 bases and J gave up 5 bases, with 10 bases separating them. CDR1 is SGHTA, CDR2 FQGNSA, per germline. The CDR3 totals 14 residues. Written as DNA, the CDR3 is TGTGCCAGCAGCTTAGCTGCCACGGAGGAGACCCAGTACTTC. Protein product: CASSLAATEETQYF.

This clonotype was counted between two and nine times. The chain combines TRBV4-1 with TRBJ2-1, with 13 bases lining up with TRBD2. The germline CDR1 and CDR2 sequences are MGHRA and YSYEKL. V lost 3 bases to trimming and J lost 10 bases; unmatched junction nucleotides: 9. CDR3 length: 16 amino acids. CDR3 nucleotides: TGCGCCAGCAGCCAGCTGGATATGGGACTAGCGGGAGAGCAGTTCTTC. Amino acid sequence: CASSQLDMGLAGEQFF.

The chain has TRBV20-1 and TRBJ2-3, with 9 bases fitting TRBD2. Trimming at V came to 0 bases and at J to 2 bases, leaving 15 bases not matched to a gene. There are 19 residues in the CDR3. Germline CDR1 DFQATT, CDR2 SNEGSKA (reference sequence). The CDR3 DNA reads as TGCAGTGCTAGAGATCGGTTCCCTGTGCGGGAGGGCCACACAGATACGCAGTATTTT. This gives the protein CSARDRFPVREGHTDTQYF.

This clonotype came up a few times. The chain carries TRBV7-2 and TRBJ2-7; D is possibly TRBD2 (5 bases). The V end lost 5 bases, the J end lost 2 bases, and 19 bases lay between the germline ends. There are 16 residues in the CDR3. Germline V gene data show CDR1 as SGHTA and CDR2 as FQGNSA. The CDR3 loop is CASSPIKGGEPYEQYF. The CDR3 DNA is TGTGCCAGCAGCCCAATTAAAGGAGGTGAACCCTACGAGCAGTACTTC.

This clonotype has a handful of counts. The V call is TRBV7-9, the J call TRBJ2-7; D call uncertain. The V and J ends lost 7 bases and 0 bases respectively, with 16 bases between them. The germline V gene encodes CDR1 SEHNR and CDR2 FQNEAQ (reference sequence). The CDR3 contains 15 residues. CDR3 in DNA: TGTGCCAGCACCCCCTCCCTAAGTAGCTCCTACGAGCAGTACTTC. This sequence encodes CASTPSLSSSYEQYF. Filled out from reference TRBV7-9 and TRBJ2-7, the complete variable domain reads DTGVSQNPRHKITKRGQNVTFRCDPISEHNRLYWYRQTLGQGPEFLTYFQNEAQLEKSRLLSDRFSAERPKGSFSTLEIQRTEQGDSAMYLCASTPSLSSSYEQYFGPGTRLTVT.

In this sample, this clonotype turned up many times. The chain combines TRBV7-2 with TRBJ2-3, with D hard to call. Trimming took off 5 bases at V and 8 bases at J, with 11 bases between the two ends. The CDR3 runs to 12 residues. Germline loops: CDR1 SGHTA, CDR2 FQGNSA. The CDR3 is CASSPSVGTQYF. Written as DNA, the CDR3 is TGTGCCAGCAGCCCCTCAGTGGGTACGCAGTATTTT. Full variable domain (outside the CDR3, taken from reference TRBV7-2 and TRBJ2-3): GAGVSQSPSNKVTEKGKDVELRCDPISGHTALYWYRQSLGQGLEFLIYFQGNSAPDKSGLPSDRFSAERTGGSVSTLTIQRTQQEDSAVYLCASSPSVGTQYFGPGTRLTVL.

This clonotype appeared a few times. The rearrangement links TRBV7-6 to TRBJ1-6; D might be TRBD1 (6 bases). V lost 5 bases and J 9 bases, leaving 14 bases between the germline ends. The germline V gene encodes CDR1 SGHVS and CDR2 FNYEAQ. There are 14 residues in the CDR3. Here the CDR3 reads CASSPTGMGSPLHF. Written as DNA, the CDR3 is TGTGCCAGCAGCCCTACAGGGATGGGTTCACCCCTCCACTTT. Full variable domain (missing parts from reference TRBV7-6 and TRBJ1-6): GAGVSQSPRYKVTKRGQDVALRCDPISGHVSLYWYRQALGQGPEFLTYFNYEAQQDKSGLPNDRFSAERPEGSISTLTIQRTEQRDSAMYRCASSPTGMGSPLHFGNGTRLTVT.

CDR3 in DNA: TGTGCCAGCAGTTACGGACTAGCGGGCACCTACGAGCAGTACGTC. Translating it yields CASSYGLAGTYEQYV. The rearrangement links TRBV6-2 or TRBV6-3 to TRBJ2-7; TRBD2 agrees at 11 bases. Germline CDR1 reads MNHEY; CDR2 reads SVGEGT. The CDR3 contains 15 residues. The V gene end was trimmed by 2 bases and the J gene end by 2 bases; junction bases not matched to a gene: 2.

This clonotype was seen more than once but under ten times. The chain links TRBV6-2 or TRBV6-3 to TRBJ2-7; TRBD1 is a possible D gene (6 bases). The CDR3 totals 15 residues. Germline values: CDR1 MNHEY, CDR2 SVGEGT. The V and J ends lost 5 bases and 7 bases respectively, with 21 bases between them. CDR3: CASSPRGQGLGEQYF. The DNA for the CDR3 is TGTGCCAGCAGTCCCCGAGGGCAGGGGCTAGGGGAGCAGTACTTC.

Only a few counts were recorded for this clonotype. CDR3 in amino acids: CASSIVGQGAAYNQPQHF. The DNA for the CDR3 is TGTGCCAGTAGTATAGTGGGACAGGGGGCGGCCTACAATCAGCCCCAGCATTTT. The chain joins TRBV19 to TRBJ1-5; 12 bases map to TRBD1. Germline CDR1 LNHDA, CDR2 SQIVND (reference sequence). Losses at the gene ends were 1 base for V and 3 bases for J; bases not matched to a gene: 7. The CDR3 totals 18 residues.

The J gene is TRBJ2-3, the V gene TRBV7-3, with 8 bases identical to TRBD2. CDR3 size: 15 residues. Looked up from germline, CDR1 is SGHTA and CDR2 is FQGTGA. The V gene end was trimmed by 5 bases and the J gene end by 5 bases; junction bases not matched to a gene: 9. The CDR3 DNA is TGTGCCAGCAGCCCCCAAGCGGGAGAGGGAGATACGCAGTATTTT. This translates into CASSPQAGEGDTQYF.

At least ten counts were recorded for this clonotype. Relative to the germline gene, one junction end is altered; a read error may explain this. The V call is TRBV7-2, the J call TRBJ1-1, with D possibly matching TRBD1 (6 bases). The germline CDR1 and CDR2 sequences are SGHTA and FQGNSA. The CDR3 loop spans 15 amino acids. The CDR3: CASSLAGAQNTEAFF. The CDR3, as DNA: TGTGCCAGCAGCCTAGCAGGGGCGCAGAACACTGAAGCTTTCTTT. The full variable domain, rest sourced from reference TRBV7-2 and TRBJ1-1, is GAGVSQSPSNKVTEKGKDVELRCDPISGHTALYWYRQSLGQGLEFLIYFQGNSAPDKSGLPSDRFSAERTGGSVSTLTIQRTQQEDSAVYLCASSLAGAQNTEAFFGQGTRLTVV.

This clonotype appeared many times. This chain links TRBV6-2 or TRBV6-3 with TRBJ2-1; TRBD2 might be the D (5 bases). This CDR3 region has 15 residues. The germline V gene encodes CDR1 MNHEY and CDR2 SVGEGT. V was pared by 6 bases and J by 0 bases, with 12 bases between. The CDR3 DNA is TGTGCCAGCAGAGAAGGTGGAGGCTCCTACAATGAGCAGTTCTTC. Translated, it gives CASREGGGSYNEQFF.

There are a few counts of this clonotype. The chain is built from TRBV29-1 and TRBJ2-5; D ambiguous. The CDR3 runs to 15 residues. V lost 1 base and J 5 bases, leaving 17 bases between the germline ends. Germline CDR1 reads SQVTM; CDR2 reads ANQGSEA. The CDR3 spells CSVEGTAGLDETQYF. CDR3 sequence (DNA): TGCAGCGTTGAAGGGACGGCAGGCTTAGACGAGACCCAGTACTTC.

The gene calls are TRBV4-3 and TRBJ1-6, with D tentatively TRBD1 (5 bases). CDR3 size: 14 residues. Trimming shortened V by 5 bases and J by 3 bases, and 8 bases separated the two germline ends. Germline CDR1 is LGHNA and CDR2 is YSLEER. The CDR3 coding sequence is TGCGCCAGCAGCTACGACAGCTATAATTCACCCCTCCACTTT. Encoded protein: CASSYDSYNSPLHF.